The text below deals with one T cell receptor (beta chain). Per the original methods: For nucleated cells, counts were estimated from reference gene primer amplification. Produced via immunoSEQ multiplex PCR; TCRdb's table is partial and in-frame only. V and J calls and clone size are as listed in that table; D and trimming were resolved from the DNA. This sample has 210,000 or so clones, with 84% found just once. The data are from a study of blood T cell repertoires in COVID-19. Study context: COVID-19 samples, acute and convalescent, were from the United States, Italy and Spain. Nucleic acid was either cDNA or gDNA, and it came from T cells, B-cell-depleted T cells, or PBMCs.

The sample consisted of peripheral blood. The clonotype was recovered from a human donor in a cohort sampled during active COVID-19.

In DNA form, the CDR3 reads TGTGCCAGCAGTGAAGCCAGGTCTGTAGGTGAGCAGTTCTTC. Translation gives CASSEARSVGEQFF. The chain carries TRBV6-1 and TRBJ2-1; no clear D gene. The CDR3 extends over 14 amino acids. The V gene lost 0 bases and the J gene lost 9 bases, with 12 bases spanning the gap. The germline CDR1 and CDR2 sequences are MNHNS and SASEGT.